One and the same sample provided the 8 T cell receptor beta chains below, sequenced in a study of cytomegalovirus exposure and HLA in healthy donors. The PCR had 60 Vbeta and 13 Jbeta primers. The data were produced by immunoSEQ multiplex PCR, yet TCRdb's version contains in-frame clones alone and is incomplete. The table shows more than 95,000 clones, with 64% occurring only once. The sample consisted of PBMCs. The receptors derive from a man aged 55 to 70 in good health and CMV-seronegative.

CDR3 protein: CASSYAGTGGNEQFF. The DNA of the CDR3 is TGTGCCAGCAGTTATGCCGGGACAGGGGGCAATGAGCAGTTCTTC. V is TRBV11-3 and J is TRBJ2-1, with TRBD1 matching 11 bases. V lost 6 bases, J lost 6 bases, and 7 bases stayed unmatched. The CDR3 has 15 residues. Germline V gene lookup returns CDR1 SGHNT and CDR2 YENEEA.

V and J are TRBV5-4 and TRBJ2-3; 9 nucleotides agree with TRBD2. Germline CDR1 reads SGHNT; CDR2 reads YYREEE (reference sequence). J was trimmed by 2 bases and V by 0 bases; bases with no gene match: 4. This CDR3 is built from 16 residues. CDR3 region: CASSLDAGGYTDTQYF. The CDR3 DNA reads TGTGCCAGCAGCTTGGATGCGGGGGGGTACACAGATACGCAGTATTTT.

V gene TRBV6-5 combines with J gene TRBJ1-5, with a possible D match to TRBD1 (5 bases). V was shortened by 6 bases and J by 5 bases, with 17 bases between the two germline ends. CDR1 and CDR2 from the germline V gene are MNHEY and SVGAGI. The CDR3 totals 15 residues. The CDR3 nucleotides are TGTGCCAGCAGGGGCCGGGAGGGACCCCATCAGCCCCAGCATTTT. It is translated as CASRGREGPHQPQHF.

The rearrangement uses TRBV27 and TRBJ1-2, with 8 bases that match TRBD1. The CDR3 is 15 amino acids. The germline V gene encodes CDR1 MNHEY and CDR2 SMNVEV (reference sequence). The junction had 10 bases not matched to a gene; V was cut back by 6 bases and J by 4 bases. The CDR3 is CASSPDRGEVYGYTF. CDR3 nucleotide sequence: TGTGCCAGCAGCCCTGACAGGGGCGAAGTCTATGGCTACACCTTC.

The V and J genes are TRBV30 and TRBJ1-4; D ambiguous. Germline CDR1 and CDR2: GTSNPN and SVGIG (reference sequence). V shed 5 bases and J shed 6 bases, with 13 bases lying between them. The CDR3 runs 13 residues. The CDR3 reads CAWSGWAYEKLFF. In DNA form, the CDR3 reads TGTGCCTGGTCTGGATGGGCTTATGAAAAACTGTTTTTT.

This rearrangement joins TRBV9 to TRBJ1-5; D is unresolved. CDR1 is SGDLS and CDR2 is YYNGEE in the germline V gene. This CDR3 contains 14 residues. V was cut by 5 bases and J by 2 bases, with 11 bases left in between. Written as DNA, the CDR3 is TGTGCCAGCAGTATAGATAATGGCAATCAGCCCCAGCATTTT. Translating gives CASSIDNGNQPQHF.

The chain's CDR3 is CASSVALRTGRTGANVLTF. The CDR3, as DNA: TGTGCCAGCAGCGTAGCCCTGAGGACAGGTAGGACTGGGGCCAACGTCCTGACTTTC. The chain links TRBV9 to TRBJ2-6, with 7 nucleotides matching TRBD1. Germline CDR1 SGDLS, CDR2 YYNGEE. The CDR3 is 19 amino acids. The ends lost 0 bases at V and 2 bases at J; junction bases unmatched: 11.

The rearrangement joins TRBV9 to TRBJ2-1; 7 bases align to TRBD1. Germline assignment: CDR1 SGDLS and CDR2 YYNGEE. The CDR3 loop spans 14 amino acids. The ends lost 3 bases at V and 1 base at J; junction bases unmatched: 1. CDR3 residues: CASSAQGSYNEQFF. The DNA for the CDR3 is TGTGCCAGCAGCGCACAGGGGTCCTACAATGAGCAGTTCTTC.